Given below is one T cell receptor beta chain in context. Its antigen is as yet unknown. A read error may explain this, as a much larger clone is one base away. These data originate in a study of blood T cells in healthy people across ages. The donors, healthy Caucasians from Russia, were aged about 6 to 95. Notes on the study in general: Estimates based on one million T cells were treated as lower bounds.

CDR3 length equals 14 residues. Looked up from germline, CDR1 is SEHNR and CDR2 is FQNEAQ (reference sequence). Together with a sample-barcoded 5' primer, a J-beta primer mix was included in a second PCR lasting roughly 6 to 12 cycles. TCRdb analysed the 5' RACE reads with MiXCR anew, one entry per CDR3 protein. The top ten hold under 25% of the sample, which has approximately 1,700,000 distinct CDR3 sequences, around 42% seen once. This chain joins TRBV7-9 and TRBJ2-5; D is ambiguous. The J call may not be correct, given that the DNA end is closer to TRBJ2-1. The sample consisted of blood. The source of this sequence is a human donor in good health. CDR3 region: CASSPRSYQETQFF. The CDR3 nucleotides read TGTGCCAGCAGCCCCCGTTCGTACCAAGAGACCCAGTTCTTC.